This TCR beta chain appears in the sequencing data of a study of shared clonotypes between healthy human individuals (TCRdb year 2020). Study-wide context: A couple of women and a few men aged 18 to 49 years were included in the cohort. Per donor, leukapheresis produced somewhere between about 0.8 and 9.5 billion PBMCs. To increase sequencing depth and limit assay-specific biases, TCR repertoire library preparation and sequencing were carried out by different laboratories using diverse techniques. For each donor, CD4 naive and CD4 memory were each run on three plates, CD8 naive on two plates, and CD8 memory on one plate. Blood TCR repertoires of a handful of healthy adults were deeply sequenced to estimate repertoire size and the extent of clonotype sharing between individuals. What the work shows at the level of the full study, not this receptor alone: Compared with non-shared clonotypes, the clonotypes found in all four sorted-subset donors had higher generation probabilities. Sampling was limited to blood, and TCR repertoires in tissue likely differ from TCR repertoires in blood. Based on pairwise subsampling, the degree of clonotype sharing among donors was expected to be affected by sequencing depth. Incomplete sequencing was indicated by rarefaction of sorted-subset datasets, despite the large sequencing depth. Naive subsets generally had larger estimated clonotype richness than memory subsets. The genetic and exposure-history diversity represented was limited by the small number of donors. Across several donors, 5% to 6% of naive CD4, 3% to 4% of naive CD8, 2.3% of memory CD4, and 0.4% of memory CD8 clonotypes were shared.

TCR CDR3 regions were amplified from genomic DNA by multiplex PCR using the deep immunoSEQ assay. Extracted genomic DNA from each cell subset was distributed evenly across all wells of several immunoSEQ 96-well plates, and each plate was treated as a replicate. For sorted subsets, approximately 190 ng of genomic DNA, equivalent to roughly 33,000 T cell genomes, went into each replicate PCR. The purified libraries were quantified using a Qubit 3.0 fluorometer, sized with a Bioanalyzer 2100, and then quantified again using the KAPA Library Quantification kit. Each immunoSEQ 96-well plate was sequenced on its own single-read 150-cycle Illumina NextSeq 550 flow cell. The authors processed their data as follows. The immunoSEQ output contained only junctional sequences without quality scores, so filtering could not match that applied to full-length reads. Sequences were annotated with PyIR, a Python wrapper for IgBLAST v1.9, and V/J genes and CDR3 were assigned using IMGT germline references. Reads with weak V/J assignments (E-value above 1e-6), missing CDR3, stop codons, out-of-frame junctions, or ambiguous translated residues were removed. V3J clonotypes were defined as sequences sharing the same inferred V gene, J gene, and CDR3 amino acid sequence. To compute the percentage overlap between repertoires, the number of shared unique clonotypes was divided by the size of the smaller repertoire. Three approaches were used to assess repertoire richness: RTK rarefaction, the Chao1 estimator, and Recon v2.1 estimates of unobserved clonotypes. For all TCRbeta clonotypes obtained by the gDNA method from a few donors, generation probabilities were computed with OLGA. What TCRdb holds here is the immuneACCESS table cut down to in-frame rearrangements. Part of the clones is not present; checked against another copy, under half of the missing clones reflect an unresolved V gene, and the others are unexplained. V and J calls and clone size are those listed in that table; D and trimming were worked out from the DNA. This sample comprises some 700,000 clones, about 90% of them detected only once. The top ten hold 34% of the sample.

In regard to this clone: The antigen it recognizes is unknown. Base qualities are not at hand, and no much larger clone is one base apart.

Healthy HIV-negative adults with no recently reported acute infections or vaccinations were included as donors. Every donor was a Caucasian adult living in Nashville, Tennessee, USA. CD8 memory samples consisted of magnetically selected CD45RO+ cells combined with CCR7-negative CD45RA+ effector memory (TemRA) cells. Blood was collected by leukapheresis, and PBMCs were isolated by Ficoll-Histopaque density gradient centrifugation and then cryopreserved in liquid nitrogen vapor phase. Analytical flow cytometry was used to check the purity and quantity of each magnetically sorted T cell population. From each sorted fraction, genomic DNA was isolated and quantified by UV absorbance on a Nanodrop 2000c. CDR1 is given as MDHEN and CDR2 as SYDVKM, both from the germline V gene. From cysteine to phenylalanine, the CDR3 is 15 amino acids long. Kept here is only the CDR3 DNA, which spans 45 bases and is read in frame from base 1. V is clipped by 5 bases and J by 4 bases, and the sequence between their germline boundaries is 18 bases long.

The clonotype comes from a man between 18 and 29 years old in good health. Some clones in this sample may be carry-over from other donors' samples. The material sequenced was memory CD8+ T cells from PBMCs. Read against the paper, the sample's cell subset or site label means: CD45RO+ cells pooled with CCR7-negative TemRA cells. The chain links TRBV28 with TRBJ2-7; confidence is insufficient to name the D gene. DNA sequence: TGTGCCAGCAGTATCAGGCGTGCGAGTCGATACGAGCAGTACTTC. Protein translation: CASSIRRASRYEQYF.